These 27 T cell receptor beta chains came from one sample sequenced in a study of blood T cell repertoires in COVID-19. Sequencing was performed with immunoSEQ multiplex PCR; in TCRdb, only in-frame clones are kept and a portion is missing. The sample lists roughly 140,000 clones, 84% occurring once. Input material: PBMCs or T cells enriched from blood (not recorded which). The receptors here all came from a man in his forties or fifties in a cohort exposed to, infected with or recovered from COVID-19 (not recorded which).

The chain is built from TRBV19 and TRBJ2-2, with 8 bases identical to TRBD1. Germline V gene data show CDR1 as LNHDA and CDR2 as SQIVND (reference sequence). This CDR3 comprises 14 residues. Trimming took 5 bases from V and 5 from J; bases not matched to a gene: 4. CDR3 DNA: TGTGCCAGTAGTTCTGACAGGGGAACCGGGGAGCTGTTTTTT. It translates to CASSSDRGTGELFF. Supplemented by reference TRBV19 and TRBJ2-2, the full variable domain reads DGGITQSPKYLFRKEGQNVTLSCEQNLNHDAMYWYRQDPGQGLRLIYYSQIVNDFQKGDIAEGYSVSREKKESFPLTVTSAQKNPTAFYLCASSSDRGTGELFFGEGSRLTVL.

This chain uses TRBV29-1 with TRBJ2-1; 12 nucleotides match TRBD1. Germline CDR1 and CDR2: SQVTM and ANQGSEA. V trimming: 1 base; J trimming: 5 bases; junction bases outside the gene matches: 12. The CDR3 totals 18 residues. CDR3 sequence: CSVEGVSGTGGRDNEQFF. The CDR3 nucleotides read TGCAGCGTTGAAGGAGTATCCGGGACAGGGGGCAGGGACAATGAGCAGTTCTTC.

V usage is TRBV2 and J usage is TRBJ2-7, with 8 bases identical to TRBD2. V lost 4 bases to trimming and J lost 1 base; unmatched junction nucleotides: 6. CDR1 is SNHLY, CDR2 FYNNEI, per germline. The CDR3 has 15 residues. CDR3 amino acids: CASSAAGGLSYEQYF. CDR3 bases: TGTGCCAGCAGTGCGGCGGGGGGCCTGTCCTACGAGCAGTACTTC.

CDR3 sequence: CASRLNPSYEQYF. Here the CDR3 DNA reads TGTGCCAGCCGTCTAAATCCATCCTACGAGCAGTACTTC. The rearrangement uses TRBV2 and TRBJ2-7; D not resolved. The germline CDR1 and CDR2 sequences are SNHLY and FYNNEI. V lost 8 bases, J lost 1 base, and 12 bases lay in between. CDR3 size: 13 residues.

The chain carries TRBV28 and TRBJ1-2; no definite D call. This CDR3 comprises 13 residues. Germline V gene sequence: CDR1 MDHEN, CDR2 SYDVKM. V lost 4 bases to trimming and J lost 4 bases, with 10 bases between them. The CDR3 DNA is TGTGCCAGCAGTTCAGGAGGCCTCTATGGCTACACCTTC. This encodes CASSSGGLYGYTF.

The chain recombines TRBV19 with TRBJ2-1, with a weak D call TRBD1 (5 bases). Trimming took off 4 bases at V and 10 bases at J, with 20 bases between the two ends. From germline, CDR1 is LNHDA and CDR2 SQIVND (reference sequence). This CDR3 contains 15 residues. The CDR3 here is CASSSSQGSPWEQFF. The DNA for the CDR3 is TGTGCCAGTAGTAGTTCGCAGGGCTCCCCGTGGGAGCAGTTCTTC.

This clone was observed once. V is TRBV7-2 and J is TRBJ1-2, with unresolved D. The germline V gene encodes CDR1 SGHTA and CDR2 FQGNSA. V was clipped by 5 bases and J by 5 bases, with 24 bases between them. This CDR3 spans 17 amino acids. The CDR3 region is CASSRDGSAQASYGYTF. The CDR3 bases are TGTGCCAGCAGCCGTGATGGATCGGCGCAGGCTTCGTATGGCTACACCTTC.

The chain employs TRBV5-1 and TRBJ2-7; D remains unclear. This CDR3 contains 14 residues. V lost 2 bases, J lost 2 bases, and 11 bases lay in between. Looked up from germline, CDR1 is SGHRS and CDR2 is YFSETQ. The CDR3: CASSLEPNTYEQYF. DNA for the CDR3: TGCGCCAGCAGCTTAGAACCCAACACCTACGAGCAGTACTTC.

The CDR3 bases are TGCGCCAGCAGTGAGTCTACTGCGGGAGGGCCCGGGGAGACCCAGTACTTC. This encodes CASSESTAGGPGETQYF. The chain employs TRBV10-2 and TRBJ2-5; 9 positions agree with TRBD2. This CDR3 has 17 residues. V shed 0 bases, J shed 5 bases, and the junction held 10 bases outside the gene matches. From germline, CDR1 is WSHSY and CDR2 SAAADI.

CDR3 loop: CASSERRKALREQYF. In nucleotides, the CDR3 is TGCGCCAGCAGTGAAAGGCGGAAGGCTCTACGCGAGCAGTACTTC. The chain links TRBV10-2 to TRBJ2-7, with unresolved D. Germline assignment: CDR1 WSHSY and CDR2 SAAADI. The CDR3 has 15 residues. V dropped 3 bases and J dropped 6 bases, with 18 bases sitting between them.

The V gene is TRBV7-9, the J gene TRBJ1-2; TRBD1 is a possible D gene (6 bases). The V end was cut by 5 bases, the J end by 3 bases, with 7 bases between. The CDR3 is 12 residues long. In germline, CDR1 is SEHNR, CDR2 FQNEAQ (reference sequence). CDR3 loop: CASSRTDYGYTF. CDR3 nucleotide sequence: TGTGCCAGCAGCCGGACAGACTATGGCTACACCTTC.

The chain uses TRBV19 and TRBJ1-2; TRBD1 matches 8 bases. From germline, CDR1 is LNHDA and CDR2 SQIVND (reference sequence). The CDR3 contains 15 residues. V lost 5 bases and J lost 4; bases outside the gene matches: 9. The CDR3 nucleotides are TGTGCCAGTAGTCCCCAGGGGGCACTGGGCTATGGCTACACCTTC. Residues: CASSPQGALGYGYTF.

The chain recombines TRBV28 with TRBJ2-5; 7 nucleotides match TRBD1. Germline V gives CDR1 MDHEN, CDR2 SYDVKM. The trim removed 7 bases at V and 7 bases at J, leaving 12 bases unmatched. The length of the CDR3 is 14 residues. The CDR3: CASNHDRAGGTQYF. The CDR3 coding sequence is TGTGCCAGCAACCATGACAGGGCTGGGGGGACCCAGTACTTC.

This chain uses TRBV7-9 with TRBJ2-2, with 8 bases that match TRBD1. V dropped 5 bases and J dropped 1; count of bases not matched to a gene: 6. CDR3 length: 16 residues. The germline CDR1 and CDR2 sequences are SEHNR and FQNEAQ (reference sequence). CDR3 loop: CASSPGQGGNTGELFF. Written as DNA, the CDR3 is TGTGCCAGCAGCCCTGGACAGGGCGGGAACACCGGGGAGCTGTTTTTT.

The chain carries TRBV6-4 and TRBJ2-2; D is uncertain. The CDR3 consists of 13 residues. With 6 bases removed from V and 4 bases from J, the gap between germline ends came to 9 bases. Germline CDR1 MRHNA, CDR2 SNTAGT. Written as DNA, the CDR3 is TGTGCCAGCAGACCCCTAGGCACCGGGGAGCTGTTTTTT. Amino acids: CASRPLGTGELFF.

In its sample, this clone was seen a few times. The gene calls are TRBV5-1 and TRBJ1-1; D is perhaps TRBD1 (6 bases). This CDR3 contains 14 residues. V lost 0 bases, J lost 4 bases, and 10 bases lay in between. Germline V CDR1 and CDR2: SGHRS, YFSETQ. Here the CDR3 reads CASSLAGVSTEAFF. The CDR3 DNA is TGCGCCAGCAGCTTGGCAGGGGTATCCACTGAAGCTTTCTTT.

The J gene is TRBJ1-1, the V gene TRBV12-3 or TRBV12-4, with unresolved D. Trimming cost V 2 bases and J 11 bases, with 12 bases left between them. The CDR3 has 12 residues. DNA of the CDR3: TGTGCCAGCAGTTTAATTGAACAGTATGCTTTCTTT. It is translated as CASSLIEQYAFF.

This clone has just one count. The V and J genes are TRBV19 and TRBJ1-6; TRBD1 agrees at 8 bases. The CDR3 extends over 16 amino acids. J gave up 4 bases and V 5 bases, and 7 bases lay outside the gene matches. From germline, CDR1 is LNHDA and CDR2 SQIVND (reference sequence). The CDR3 here is CASSPQGADYNSPLHF. For the CDR3, the DNA is TGTGCCAGTAGTCCCCAGGGGGCTGATTATAATTCACCCCTCCACTTT.

This clone was seen a few times. The rearrangement joins TRBV19 to TRBJ1-6, with D perhaps matching TRBD1 (6 bases). The CDR3 is made up of 15 amino acids. Germline-derived CDR1 and CDR2 are LNHDA and SQIVND (reference sequence). V was cut by 1 base and J by 8 bases, with 12 bases left in between. The CDR3 reads CASSIGGQFDSPLHF. The DNA for the CDR3 is TGTGCCAGTAGTATAGGGGGGCAGTTCGATTCACCCCTCCACTTT.

The V call is TRBV10-1, the J call TRBJ2-1; D unclear. Looked up from germline, CDR1 is WNHNN and CDR2 is SYGVQD (reference sequence). Trimming removed 6 bases from V and 9 bases from J, with 15 bases in between. CDR3 length equals 13 residues. The CDR3 protein is CASSSFTLGEQFF. The CDR3 DNA follows: TGCGCCAGCAGCTCTTTTACCCTCGGTGAGCAGTTCTTC.

A few counts support this clone. V is TRBV4-3 and J is TRBJ1-6; D ambiguous. Germline values: CDR1 LGHNA, CDR2 YSLEER. V was clipped by 0 bases and J by 5 bases, with 11 bases between them. The CDR3 loop spans 16 amino acids. Written as DNA, the CDR3 is TGCGCCAGCAGCCAAGAATGGGGAGTGAATAATTCACCCCTCCACTTT. Its protein is CASSQEWGVNNSPLHF.

This clone was seen only once. The V call is TRBV7-2, the J call TRBJ1-1, with D possibly matching TRBD1 (5 bases). V was clipped by 5 bases and J by 4 bases, with 17 bases between them. CDR1 is SGHTA and CDR2 is FQGNSA in the germline V gene. This CDR3 is 15 amino acids long. CDR3 DNA: TGTGCCAGCAGCCCCGGACGTGCGGGACTCACTGAAGCTTTCTTT. This codes for CASSPGRAGLTEAFF. Supplemented by reference TRBV7-2 and TRBJ1-1, the full variable domain reads GAGVSQSPSNKVTEKGKDVELRCDPISGHTALYWYRQSLGQGLEFLIYFQGNSAPDKSGLPSDRFSAERTGGSVSTLTIQRTQQEDSAVYLCASSPGRAGLTEAFFGQGTRLTVV.

The chain recombines TRBV18 with TRBJ2-5, with no clear D. CDR1 is KGHSH, CDR2 LQKENI, per germline. The CDR3 spans 15 residues. V lost 3 bases and J 1 base, leaving 12 bases between the germline ends. The CDR3 protein is CASSPNDIAQETQYF. The CDR3 region has the DNA TGTGCCAGCTCACCCAACGACATTGCCCAAGAGACCCAGTACTTC.

The V gene is TRBV10-3, the J gene TRBJ1-2; the match to TRBD1 covers 8 bases. Looked up from germline, CDR1 is ENHRY and CDR2 is SYGVKD. The CDR3 totals 17 residues. With 10 bases clipped from V and 9 bases from J, the junction kept 25 bases outside the gene matches. The CDR3 DNA reads TGTGCCACTAGGGAGGGGCAGGGGGCCGCCCTGCTATGGAGCTACACCTTC. Amino acids: CATREGQGAALLWSYTF.

The chain combines TRBV7-9 with TRBJ2-3; 15 bases map to TRBD2. This CDR3 is 19 amino acids long. Germline trimming cut 2 bases from V and 6 bases from J; bases unmatched to any gene: 12. Germline V gives CDR1 SEHNR, CDR2 FQNEAQ (reference sequence). The CDR3 loop reads CASSLRGLAGGRGPDTQYF. For the CDR3, the DNA is TGTGCCAGCAGCTTAAGGGGACTAGCGGGAGGTCGTGGTCCCGATACGCAGTATTTT.

The V gene is TRBV27, the J gene TRBJ2-7; D is undetermined. V was pared by 2 bases and J by 2 bases, with 7 bases between. Germline loops: CDR1 MNHEY, CDR2 SMNVEV (reference sequence). The CDR3 totals 13 residues. For the CDR3, the DNA is TGTGCCAGCAGTTTAAGAGGCACCTACGAGCAGTACTTC. It yields the protein CASSLRGTYEQYF.

V is TRBV4-2 and J is TRBJ2-1, with a weak D call TRBD2 (6 bases). The germline V and J ends were trimmed by 5 bases and 5 bases, with 19 bases remaining between them. There are 16 residues in the CDR3. Germline assignment: CDR1 LGHNA and CDR2 YNFKEQ. CDR3 loop: CASSLLPGTLNNEQFF. The CDR3 nucleotides are TGTGCCAGCAGCTTACTGCCCGGGACTTTAAACAATGAGCAGTTCTTC.